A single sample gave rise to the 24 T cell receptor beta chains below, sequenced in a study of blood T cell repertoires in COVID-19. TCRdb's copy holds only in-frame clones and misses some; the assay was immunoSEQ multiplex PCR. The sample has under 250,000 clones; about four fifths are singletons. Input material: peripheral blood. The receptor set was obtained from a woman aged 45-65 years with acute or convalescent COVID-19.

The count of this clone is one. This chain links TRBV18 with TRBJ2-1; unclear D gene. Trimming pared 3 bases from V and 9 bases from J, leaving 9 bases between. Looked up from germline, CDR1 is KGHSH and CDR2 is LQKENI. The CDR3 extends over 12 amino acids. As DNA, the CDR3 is TGTGCCAGCTCACCCTTACGAGGTGAGCAGTTCTTC. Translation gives CASSPLRGEQFF. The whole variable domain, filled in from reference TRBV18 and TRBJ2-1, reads NAGVMQNPRHLVRRRGQEARLRCSPMKGHSHVYWYRQLPEEGLKFMVYLQKENIIDESGMPKERFSAEFPKEGPSILRIQQVVRGDSAAYFCASSPLRGEQFFGPGTRLTVL.

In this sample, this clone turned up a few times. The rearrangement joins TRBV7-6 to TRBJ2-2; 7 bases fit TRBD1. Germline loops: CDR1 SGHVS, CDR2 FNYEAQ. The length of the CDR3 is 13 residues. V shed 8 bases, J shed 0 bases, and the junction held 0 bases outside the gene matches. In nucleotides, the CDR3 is TGTGCCAGCGACAGGGCGAACACCGGGGAGCTGTTTTTT. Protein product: CASDRANTGELFF.

Here the CDR3 DNA reads TGTGCCAGTAGGATGGGACACTTCTCTGGAAACACCATATATTTT. It translates to CASRMGHFSGNTIYF. This sequence joins TRBV19 and TRBJ1-3, with D possibly being TRBD1 (6 bases). CDR3 length: 15 residues. Per germline, CDR1 LNHDA and CDR2 SQIVND (reference sequence). V lost 6 bases and J 0 bases, leaving 12 bases between the germline ends. Based on the CDR3 plus reference TRBV19 and TRBJ1-3, the full variable domain is DGGITQSPKYLFRKEGQNVTLSCEQNLNHDAMYWYRQDPGQGLRLIYYSQIVNDFQKGDIAEGYSVSREKKESFPLTVTSAQKNPTAFYLCASRMGHFSGNTIYFGEGSWLTVV.

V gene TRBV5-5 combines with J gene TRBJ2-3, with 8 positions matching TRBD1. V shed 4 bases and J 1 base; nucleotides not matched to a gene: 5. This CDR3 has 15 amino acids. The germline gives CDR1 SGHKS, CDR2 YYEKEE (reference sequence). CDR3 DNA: TGTGCCAGCAGCCTCGACAGGGGAGGCACAGATACGCAGTATTTT. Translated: CASSLDRGGTDTQYF.

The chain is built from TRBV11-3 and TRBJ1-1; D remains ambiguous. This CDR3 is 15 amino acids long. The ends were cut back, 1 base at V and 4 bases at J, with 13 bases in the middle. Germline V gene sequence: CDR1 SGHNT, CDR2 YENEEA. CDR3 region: CASSLGARAGTEAFF. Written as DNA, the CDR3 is TGTGCCAGCAGCTTAGGAGCCAGAGCAGGCACTGAAGCTTTCTTT.

The DNA of the CDR3 is TGTGCCAGCAGGCTGACTAGCGGGAGTAGCTACGAGCAGTACTTC. It encodes CASRLTSGSSYEQYF. The rearrangement uses TRBV28 and TRBJ2-7, with 12 nucleotides matching TRBD2. The CDR3 covers 15 residues. The ends lost 6 bases at V and 3 bases at J; junction bases unmatched: 6. Germline CDR1 and CDR2: MDHEN and SYDVKM.

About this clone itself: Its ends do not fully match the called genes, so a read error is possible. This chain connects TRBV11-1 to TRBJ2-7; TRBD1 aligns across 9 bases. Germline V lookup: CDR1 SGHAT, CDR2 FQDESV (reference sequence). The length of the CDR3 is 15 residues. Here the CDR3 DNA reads TGTGCCAGCAGCTCGTCCGGGACAGGGTCCTCCGAGCAGTACTTC. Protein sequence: CASSSSGTGSSEQYF. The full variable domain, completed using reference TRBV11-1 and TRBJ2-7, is EAEVAQSPRYKITEKSQAVAFWCDPISGHATLYWYRQILGQGPELLVQFQDESVVDDSQLPKDRFSAERLKGVDSTLKIQPAELGDSAMYLCASSSSGTGSSEQYFGPGTRLTVT.

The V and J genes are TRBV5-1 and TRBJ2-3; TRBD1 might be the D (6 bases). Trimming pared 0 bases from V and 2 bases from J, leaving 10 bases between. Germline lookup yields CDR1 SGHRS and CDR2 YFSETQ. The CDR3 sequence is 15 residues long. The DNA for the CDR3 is TGCGCCAGCAGCTTGGGGGCAGGGGCCACAGATACGCAGTATTTT. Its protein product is CASSLGAGATDTQYF.

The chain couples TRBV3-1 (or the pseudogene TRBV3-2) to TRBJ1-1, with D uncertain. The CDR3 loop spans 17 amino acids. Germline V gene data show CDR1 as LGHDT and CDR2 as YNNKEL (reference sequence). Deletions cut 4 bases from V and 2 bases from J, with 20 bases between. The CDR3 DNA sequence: TGTGCCAGCAGCCCTCGCCTCGGAATCGGGAAAAACACTGAAGCTTTCTTT. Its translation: CASSPRLGIGKNTEAFF.

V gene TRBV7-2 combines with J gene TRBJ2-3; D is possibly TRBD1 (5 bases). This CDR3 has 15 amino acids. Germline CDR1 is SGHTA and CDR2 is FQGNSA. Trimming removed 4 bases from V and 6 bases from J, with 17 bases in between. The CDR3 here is CASSSQTGPRDTQYF. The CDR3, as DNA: TGTGCCAGCAGCTCCCAAACAGGCCCGCGGGATACGCAGTATTTT. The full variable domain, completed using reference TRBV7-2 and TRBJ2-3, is GAGVSQSPSNKVTEKGKDVELRCDPISGHTALYWYRQSLGQGLEFLIYFQGNSAPDKSGLPSDRFSAERTGGSVSTLTIQRTQQEDSAVYLCASSSQTGPRDTQYFGPGTRLTVL.

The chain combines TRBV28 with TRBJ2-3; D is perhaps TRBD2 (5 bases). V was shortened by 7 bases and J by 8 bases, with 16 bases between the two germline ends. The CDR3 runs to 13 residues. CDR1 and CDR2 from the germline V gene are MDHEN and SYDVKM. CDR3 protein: CASNPSTSGTQYF. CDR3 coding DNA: TGTGCCAGCAATCCTAGCACCTCCGGTACGCAGTATTTT.

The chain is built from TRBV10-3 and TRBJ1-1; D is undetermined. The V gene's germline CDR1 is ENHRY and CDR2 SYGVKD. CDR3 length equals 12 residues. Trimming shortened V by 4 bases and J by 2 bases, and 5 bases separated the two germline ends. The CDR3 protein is CAISVGNTEAFF. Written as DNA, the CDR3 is TGTGCCATCAGTGTCGGTAACACTGAAGCTTTCTTT.

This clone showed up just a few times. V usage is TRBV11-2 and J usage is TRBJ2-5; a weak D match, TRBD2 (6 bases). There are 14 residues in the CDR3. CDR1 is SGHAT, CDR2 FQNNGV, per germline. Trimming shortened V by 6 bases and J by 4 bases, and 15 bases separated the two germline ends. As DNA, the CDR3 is TGTGCCAGCAGTCGTTTTGGGGGAGGAGAGACCCAGTACTTC. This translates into CASSRFGGGETQYF.

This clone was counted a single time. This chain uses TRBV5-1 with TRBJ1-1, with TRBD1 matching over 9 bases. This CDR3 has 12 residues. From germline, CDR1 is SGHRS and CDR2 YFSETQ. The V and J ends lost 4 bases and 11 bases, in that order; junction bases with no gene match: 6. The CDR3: CASSLGQGGAFF. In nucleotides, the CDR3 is TGCGCCAGCAGCCTGGGACAGGGTGGCGCTTTCTTT. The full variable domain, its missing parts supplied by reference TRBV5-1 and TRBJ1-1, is KAGVTQTPRYLIKTRGQQVTLSCSPISGHRSVSWYQQTPGQGLQFLFEYFSETQRNKGNFPGRFSGRQFSNSRSEMNVSTLELGDSALYLCASSLGQGGAFFGQGTRLTVV.

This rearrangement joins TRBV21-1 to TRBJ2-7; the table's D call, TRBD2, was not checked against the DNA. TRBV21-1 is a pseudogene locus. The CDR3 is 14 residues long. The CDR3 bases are TGTGCCACCCGAATGGATAGCGGGAACTACGAGCAGTACTTC. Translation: CATRMDSGNYEQYF.

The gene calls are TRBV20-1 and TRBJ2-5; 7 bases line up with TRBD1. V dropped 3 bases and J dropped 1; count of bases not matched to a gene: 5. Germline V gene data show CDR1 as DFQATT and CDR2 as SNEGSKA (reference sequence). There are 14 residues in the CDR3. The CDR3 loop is CSASPGTAQETQYF. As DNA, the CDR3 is TGCAGTGCTAGTCCAGGGACAGCCCAAGAGACCCAGTACTTC.

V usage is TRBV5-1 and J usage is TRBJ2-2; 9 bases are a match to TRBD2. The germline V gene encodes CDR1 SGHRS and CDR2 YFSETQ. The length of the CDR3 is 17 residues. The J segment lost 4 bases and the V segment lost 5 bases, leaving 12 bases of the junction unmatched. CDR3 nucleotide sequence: TGCGCCAGCAGTTCCCGCGGGGGGGACTCCAGCACCGGGGAGCTGTTTTTT. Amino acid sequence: CASSSRGGDSSTGELFF. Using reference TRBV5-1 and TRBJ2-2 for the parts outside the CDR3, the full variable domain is KAGVTQTPRYLIKTRGQQVTLSCSPISGHRSVSWYQQTPGQGLQFLFEYFSETQRNKGNFPGRFSGRQFSNSRSEMNVSTLELGDSALYLCASSSRGGDSSTGELFFGEGSRLTVL.

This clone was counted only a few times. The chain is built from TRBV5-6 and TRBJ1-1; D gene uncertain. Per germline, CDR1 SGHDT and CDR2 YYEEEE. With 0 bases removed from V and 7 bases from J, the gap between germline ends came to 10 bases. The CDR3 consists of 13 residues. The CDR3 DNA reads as TGTGCCAGCAGCTTGGCCGGGAATGGTGAAGCTTTCTTT. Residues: CASSLAGNGEAFF.

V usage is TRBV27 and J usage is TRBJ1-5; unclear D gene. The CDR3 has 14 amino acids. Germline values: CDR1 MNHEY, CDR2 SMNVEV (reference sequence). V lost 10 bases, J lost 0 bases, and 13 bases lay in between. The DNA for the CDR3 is TGTGCCAAGAAAGGAGTCTATAGCAATCAGCCCCAGCATTTT. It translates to CAKKGVYSNQPQHF.

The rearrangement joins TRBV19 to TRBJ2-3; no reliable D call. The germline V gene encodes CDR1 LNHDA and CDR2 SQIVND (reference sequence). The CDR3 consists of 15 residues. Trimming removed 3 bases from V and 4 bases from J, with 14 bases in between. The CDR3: CASSIGIFNSDTQYF. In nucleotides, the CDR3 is TGTGCCAGTAGTATTGGCATCTTCAATTCAGATACGCAGTATTTT.

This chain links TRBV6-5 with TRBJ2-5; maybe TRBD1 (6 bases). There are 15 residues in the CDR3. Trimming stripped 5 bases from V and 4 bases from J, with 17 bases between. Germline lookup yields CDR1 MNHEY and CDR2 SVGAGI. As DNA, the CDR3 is TGTGCCAGCAGTCCCCGCAGGGGAATAGGAGAGACCCAGTACTTC. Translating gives CASSPRRGIGETQYF.

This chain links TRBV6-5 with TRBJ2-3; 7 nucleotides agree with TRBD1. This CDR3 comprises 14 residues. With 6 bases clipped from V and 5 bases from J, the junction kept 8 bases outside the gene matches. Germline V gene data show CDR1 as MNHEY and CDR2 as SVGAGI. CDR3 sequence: CASSINRGRDTQYF. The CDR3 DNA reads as TGTGCCAGCAGCATTAACAGGGGTCGAGATACGCAGTATTTT.

CDR3 coding DNA: TGTGCCATCAGTGAGTCGGGCGCAGCGGGAGTGGGCACAGATACGCAGTATTTT. It encodes CAISESGAAGVGTDTQYF. This chain connects TRBV10-3 to TRBJ2-3; TRBD2 agrees at 8 bases. Germline CDR1 reads ENHRY; CDR2 reads SYGVKD. V dropped 0 bases and J dropped 1; count of bases not matched to a gene: 9. This CDR3 region has 18 residues.

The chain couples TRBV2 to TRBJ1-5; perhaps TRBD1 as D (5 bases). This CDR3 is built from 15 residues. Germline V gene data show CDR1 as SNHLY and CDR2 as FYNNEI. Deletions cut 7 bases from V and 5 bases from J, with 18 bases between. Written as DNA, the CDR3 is TGTGCCAGCACTCCTGGGGGGGGTATGGATCAGCCCCAGCATTTT. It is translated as CASTPGGGMDQPQHF.